Listed here are 6 T cell receptor beta chains from one sample, sequenced in a study of response to subunit inactivated influenza vaccine. TCRdb re-analysed the RT-PCR reads in MiXCR, keeping a single row per CDR3 protein. The sample yields approximately 230,000 distinct CDR3 sequences, 12% seen once. Here the sequenced sample was non-naive T cells sorted from PBMCs, taken 14 to 15 days before vaccination. Source of these receptors: a man aged 50-59 years who received an inactivated influenza vaccine.

This clonotype was detected only a few times. The rearrangement links TRBV5-1 to TRBJ2-5, with D perhaps matching TRBD1 or TRBD2 (6 bases each). This CDR3 region has 15 residues. Germline V CDR1 and CDR2: SGHRS, YFSETQ. V lost 0 bases, J lost 1 base, and 10 bases lay in between. In DNA form, the CDR3 reads TGCGCCAGCAGCTTGGCGGGGGCTCCCCAAGAGACCCAGTACTTC. Amino acids: CASSLAGAPQETQYF.

This chain connects TRBV6-2 or TRBV6-3 to TRBJ2-7; 7 nucleotides agree with TRBD2. V was clipped by 2 bases and J by 0 bases; unmatched bases: 4. This CDR3 spans 15 amino acids. CDR1 MNHEY and CDR2 SVGEGT come from the germline V gene. This CDR3 reads CASSYGSGGSYEQYF. In DNA form, the CDR3 reads TGTGCCAGCAGTTACGGGTCGGGAGGCTCCTACGAGCAGTACTTC.

The V gene is TRBV10-3, the J gene TRBJ2-2; D gene unclear. Germline values: CDR1 ENHRY, CDR2 SYGVKD. This CDR3 region has 15 residues. The V and J ends lost 0 bases and 7 bases respectively, with 12 bases between them. This CDR3 is CAISESPASGGELFF. DNA of the CDR3: TGTGCCATCAGTGAGTCGCCAGCATCGGGCGGGGAGCTGTTTTTT.

This clonotype was observed many times. The chain employs TRBV2 and TRBJ2-6; D call uncertain. The germline gives CDR1 SNHLY, CDR2 FYNNEI. This CDR3 contains 15 residues. V lost 3 bases and J lost 2, with 8 bases in between. CDR3 sequence reads: CASSDDFTGANVLTF. The DNA for the CDR3 is TGTGCCAGCAGTGACGATTTTACTGGGGCCAACGTCCTGACTTTC.

V gene TRBV14 combines with J gene TRBJ1-5, with 9 nucleotides matching TRBD1. Trimming took 4 bases from V and 4 from J; bases not matched to a gene: 5. The CDR3 covers 15 residues. Germline V gives CDR1 SGHDN, CDR2 FVKESK. The DNA for the CDR3 is TGTGCCAGCAGCCCCACGGGACAGGGTAATCAGCCCCAGCATTTT. This translates into CASSPTGQGNQPQHF. Combining the CDR3 with reference TRBV14 and TRBJ1-5 gives the whole variable domain EAGVTQFPSHSVIEKGQTVTLRCDPISGHDNLYWYRRVMGKEIKFLLHFVKESKQDESGMPNNRFLAERTGGTYSTLKVQPAELEDSGVYFCASSPTGQGNQPQHFGDGTRLSIL.

This clonotype was recorded a few times. This chain links TRBV28 with TRBJ2-1; TRBD1 aligns across 8 bases. This CDR3 has 16 amino acids. V lost 6 bases to trimming and J lost 7 bases; unmatched junction nucleotides: 14. Germline CDR1 reads MDHEN; CDR2 reads SYDVKM. The CDR3 DNA reads TGTGCCAGCAGCCTCCCTTTAACAGGGGGTTCAAATGAGCAGTTCTTC. Its translation: CASSLPLTGGSNEQFF.